The 10 T cell receptor beta chains reported below all come from one sample, sequenced in a study of metastatic and nonmetastatic thyroid tumors (dated by TCRdb to the early 2020s). The library was built by means of PCR. Sequenced using an Illumina HiSeq 4000. TCRdb reanalyzed the raw reads on its own, using fastp at Q25 for trimming and MiXCR for clone calling, and kept in-frame beta chains. A total of approximately 25,000 clones appear in this sample, 10% to 15% of them only once. Together, the top ten hold roughly an eighth of the sample. None of the patients had been given any treatment before thyroid surgery. The sequenced material came from blood. These TCRs come from a female donor with papillary thyroid cancer or a benign thyroid nodule (not recorded which). Some clones in this sample may be carry-over from other donors' samples.

This clone was counted ten times or more. V usage is TRBV4-1 and J usage is TRBJ2-2; 7 bases map to TRBD1. The J segment lost 0 bases and the V segment lost 4 bases, leaving 2 bases of the junction unmatched. Germline CDR1 and CDR2: MGHRA and YSYEKL. The CDR3 is 15 residues long. The CDR3: CASSPRGSNTGELFF. The DNA of the CDR3 is TGCGCCAGCAGCCCCAGGGGGTCGAACACCGGGGAGCTGTTTTTT.

This clone occurred many times. The chain couples TRBV14 to TRBJ2-5; D may be TRBD1 or TRBD2 (5 bases each). V gave up 4 bases and J gave up 5 bases, with 14 bases separating them. In germline, CDR1 is SGHDN, CDR2 FVKESK. This CDR3 has 14 residues. The CDR3 bases are TGTGCCAGCAGCCCCCAGGCTTGGGGGGAGACCCAGTACTTC. Its translation is CASSPQAWGETQYF.

The chain has TRBV28 and TRBJ2-1; possibly TRBD2 for D (6 bases). The CDR3 is 16 amino acids. The V and J ends lost 5 bases and 3 bases respectively, with 17 bases between them. Germline V gene sequence: CDR1 MDHEN, CDR2 SYDVKM. CDR3 nucleotides: TGTGCCAGCAGTACCCCCGGGACTGAGGGCTACAATGAGCAGTTCTTC. Residues: CASSTPGTEGYNEQFF.

This clone was counted ten times or more. This sequence joins TRBV20-1 and TRBJ2-5; possible D gene TRBD2, 5 bases. The germline gives CDR1 DFQATT, CDR2 SNEGSKA (reference sequence). The V gene lost 4 bases and the J gene lost 3 bases, with 6 bases spanning the gap. The CDR3 loop spans 11 amino acids. This CDR3 reads CSANGKETQYF. The CDR3 DNA reads TGCAGTGCTAACGGGAAAGAGACCCAGTACTTC.

This clone was detected many times. The V gene is TRBV6-4, the J gene TRBJ2-1, with TRBD1 identical over 11 bases. This CDR3 is built from 15 residues. CDR1 is MRHNA, CDR2 SNTAGT, per germline. The V segment lost 5 bases and the J segment 6 bases; nucleotides outside the gene matches: 6. The CDR3 DNA reads TGTGCCAGCAGTACAGGACAGGGGGCTTTCAATGAGCAGTTCTTC. Its translation: CASSTGQGAFNEQFF.

The chain has TRBV14 and TRBJ2-7; no clear D. V was clipped by 5 bases and J by 2 bases, with 7 bases between them. Germline assignment: CDR1 SGHDN and CDR2 FVKESK. This CDR3 has 12 amino acids. CDR3 sequence (DNA): TGTGCCAGCAGCTTCAGCGCCTACGAGCAGTACTTC. Encoded protein: CASSFSAYEQYF.

The chain employs TRBV27 and TRBJ2-7; TRBD1 aligns across 10 bases. Losses at the gene ends were 5 bases for V and 4 bases for J; bases not matched to a gene: 8. CDR3 length: 15 amino acids. Germline CDR1 and CDR2: MNHEY and SMNVEV (reference sequence). This CDR3 is CASSLGGTGAYEQYV. In nucleotides, the CDR3 is TGTGCCAGCAGTCTCGGAGGGACAGGGGCGTACGAGCAGTACGTC.

The gene calls are TRBV30 and TRBJ2-2, with 7 nucleotides matching TRBD2. V dropped 0 bases and J dropped 5; count of bases not matched to a gene: 6. The CDR3 loop spans 15 amino acids. Germline V gene lookup returns CDR1 GTSNPN and CDR2 SVGIG (reference sequence). The CDR3 DNA sequence: TGTGCCTGGAGTGTCGCAGGGAGGGATACCGGGGAGCTGTTTTTT. Translating it yields CAWSVAGRDTGELFF.

This clone has at least ten counts. V usage is TRBV6-1 and J usage is TRBJ1-1, with no clear D. Germline V gives CDR1 MNHNS, CDR2 SASEGT. V lost 6 bases, J lost 1 base, and 9 bases lay in between. The length of the CDR3 is 13 residues. Here the CDR3 DNA reads TGTGCCAGCAGACAAACGGAGAACACTGAAGCTTTCTTT. Amino acid sequence: CASRQTENTEAFF.

In its sample, this clone was seen many times. The chain joins TRBV20-1 to TRBJ2-7, with a tentative D call TRBD2 (6 bases). The CDR3 has 14 residues. Germline V lookup: CDR1 DFQATT, CDR2 SNEGSKA (reference sequence). Trimming shortened V by 6 bases and J by 2 bases, and 17 bases separated the two germline ends. CDR3 nucleotide sequence: TGCAGTGCCCCGAGGGGCGGGGTGGCCTACGAGCAGTACTTC. This gives the protein CSAPRGGVAYEQYF.